What follows is one TCR beta chain and its context. Its specificity is not known. This sample is drawn from a study of cytomegalovirus exposure and HLA in healthy donors. At the level of the study: It was reported in a later analysis that the same platform had been used for the 120 validation repertoires as for the 666 first-cohort repertoires. The study's findings and limits: The classifier, whose performance was assessed in both the original and validation cohorts, reportedly diagnosed cytomegalovirus status with high specificity and sensitivity. Clusters of TCRs from the first cohort tended to co-occur in the approximately 120 validation repertoires (as a later analysis found).

Data came from immunoSEQ multiplex PCR; TCRdb stores just in-frame clones and leaves some out. This sample carries 160,000 or so clones, approximately 90% of them seen once, and the ten largest clones take 2.5% to 3%. The CDR3 extends over 14 amino acids. Germline V gene lookup returns CDR1 MNHEY and CDR2 SMNVEV (reference sequence). Trimming removed 2 bases from V and 7 bases from J; junction bases left unmatched: 5. What was sequenced was PBMCs. This clonotype originated in a man between 18 and 35 years old in good health and CMV-seronegative. The V gene is TRBV27, the J gene TRBJ2-4, with 7 bases that match TRBD2. The CDR3 DNA follows: TGTGCCAGCAGTTTAATAGGGGAGGGGAACATTCAGTACTTC. Its protein product is CASSLIGEGNIQYF.